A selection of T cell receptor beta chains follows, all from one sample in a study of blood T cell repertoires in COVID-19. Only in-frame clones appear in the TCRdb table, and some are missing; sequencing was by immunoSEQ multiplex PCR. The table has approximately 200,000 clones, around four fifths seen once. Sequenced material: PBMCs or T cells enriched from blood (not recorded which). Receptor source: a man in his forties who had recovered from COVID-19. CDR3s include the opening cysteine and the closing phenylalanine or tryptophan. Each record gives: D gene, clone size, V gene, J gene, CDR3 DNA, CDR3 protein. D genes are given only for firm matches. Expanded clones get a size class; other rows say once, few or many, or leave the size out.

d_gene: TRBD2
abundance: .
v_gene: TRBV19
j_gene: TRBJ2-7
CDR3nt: TGTGCCAGTAGTATTGGGACTAGCGGGGATAACTACGAGCAGTACTTC
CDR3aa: CASSIGTSGDNYEQYF

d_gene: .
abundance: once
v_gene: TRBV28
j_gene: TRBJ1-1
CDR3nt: TGTGCCAGCAGTTTAAAGGGGGATGACACTGAAGCTTTCTTT
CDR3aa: CASSLKGDDTEAFF

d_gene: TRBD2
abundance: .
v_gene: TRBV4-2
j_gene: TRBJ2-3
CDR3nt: TGTGCCAGCAGCCACGAACCGGCGGGAGGGGTCACAGATACGCAGTATTTT
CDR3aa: CASSHEPAGGVTDTQYF

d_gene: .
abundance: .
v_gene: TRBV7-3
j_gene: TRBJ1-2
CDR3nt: TGTGCCAGCAGCTTAACGGCAGGGCCAGCCTATGGCTACACCTTC
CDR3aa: CASSLTAGPAYGYTF

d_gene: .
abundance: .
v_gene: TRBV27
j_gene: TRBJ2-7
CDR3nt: TGTGCCAGCAGTTTTAAGGGGCGCTCCTACGAGCAGTACTTC
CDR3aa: CASSFKGRSYEQYF

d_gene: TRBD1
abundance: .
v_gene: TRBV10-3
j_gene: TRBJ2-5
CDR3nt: TGTGCCATCAGCGACAGGGGTGCCCGGGAGACCCAGTACTTC
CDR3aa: CAISDRGARETQYF

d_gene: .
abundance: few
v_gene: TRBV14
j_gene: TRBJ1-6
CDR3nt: TGTGCCAGCAGCCAAAGCCAGGGGAGATCACCCCTCCACTTT
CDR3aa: CASSQSQGRSPLHF

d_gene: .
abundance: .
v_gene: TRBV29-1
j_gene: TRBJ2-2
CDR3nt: TGCAGCGTTGTTTCAAGGGAGTCGGCCGGGGAGCTGTTTTTT
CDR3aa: CSVVSRESAGELFF

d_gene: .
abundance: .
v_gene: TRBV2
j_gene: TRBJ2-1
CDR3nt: TGTGCCAGCAGTGAAGGGGCGGGATATGACTACAATGAGCAGTTCTTC
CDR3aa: CASSEGAGYDYNEQFF

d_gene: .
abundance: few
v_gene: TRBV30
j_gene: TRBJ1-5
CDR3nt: TGTGCCTACGCGGGACGGCAGAATCAGCCCCAGCATTTT
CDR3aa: CAYAGRQNQPQHF

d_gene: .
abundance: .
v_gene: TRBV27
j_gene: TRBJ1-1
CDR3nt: TGTGCCAGCAGGTCGCAGACAGAGAACACTGAAGCTTTCTTT
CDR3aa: CASRSQTENTEAFF

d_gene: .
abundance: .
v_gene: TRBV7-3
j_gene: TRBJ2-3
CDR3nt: TGTGCCAGCAGCCATTTCGGGGATACGCAGTATTTT
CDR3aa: CASSHFGDTQYF

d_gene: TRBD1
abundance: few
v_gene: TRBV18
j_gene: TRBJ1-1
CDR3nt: TGTGCCAGCTCAACGCCGGGACAGGGTGTCACGCGGGGAGCTTTCTTT
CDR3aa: CASSTPGQGVTRGAFF

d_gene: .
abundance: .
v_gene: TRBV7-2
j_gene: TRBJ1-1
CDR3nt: TGTGCCAGCAGCTCGCTAGGAATGACTGAAGCTTTCTTT
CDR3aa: CASSSLGMTEAFF

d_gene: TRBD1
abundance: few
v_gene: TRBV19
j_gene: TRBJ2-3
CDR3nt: TGTGCCAGTAGGACAGGGAGCCAAAATCAACTGCAGTATTTT
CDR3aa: CASRTGSQNQLQYF

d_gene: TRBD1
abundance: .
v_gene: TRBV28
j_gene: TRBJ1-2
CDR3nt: TGTGCCAGCAGTTTAGAACAGGGGGGTGGCTACACCTTC
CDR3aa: CASSLEQGGGYTF

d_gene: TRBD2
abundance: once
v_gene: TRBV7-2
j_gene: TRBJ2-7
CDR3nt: TGTGCCAGCAGTAATGGACTAGACTACGAGCAGTACTTC
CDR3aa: CASSNGLDYEQYF

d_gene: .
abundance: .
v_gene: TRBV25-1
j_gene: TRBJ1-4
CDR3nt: TGTGCCAGCAGTGGATGGGGGGATGAAAAACTGTTTTTT
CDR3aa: CASSGWGDEKLFF

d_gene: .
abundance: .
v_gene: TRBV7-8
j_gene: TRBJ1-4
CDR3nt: TGTGCCAGCAGCTTAGCGTGGGGGAGGGCTAATGAAAAACTGTTTTTT
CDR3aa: CASSLAWGRANEKLFF

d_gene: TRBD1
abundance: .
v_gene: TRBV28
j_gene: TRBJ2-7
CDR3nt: TGTGCCACCAGACAGGGTTCCCTCGAGCAGTACTTC
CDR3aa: CATRQGSLEQYF

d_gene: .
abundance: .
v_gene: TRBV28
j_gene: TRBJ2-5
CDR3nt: TGTGCCAGCAGTTTGAGCGAGACCCAGTACTTC
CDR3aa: CASSLSETQYF

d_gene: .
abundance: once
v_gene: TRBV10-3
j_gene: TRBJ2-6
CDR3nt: TGTGCCATCAGTGAGTTCGCGGGGGCCGGGGCCAACGTCCTGACTTTC
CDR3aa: CAISEFAGAGANVLTF

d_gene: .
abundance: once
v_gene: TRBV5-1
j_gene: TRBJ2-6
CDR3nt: TGCGCCAGCAGCTCCCTCGCTGGGGCCAACGTCCTGACTTTC
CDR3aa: CASSSLAGANVLTF

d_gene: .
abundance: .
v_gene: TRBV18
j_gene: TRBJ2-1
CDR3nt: TGTGCCAGCTCACCACCGACTCGAATAGAGCAGTTCTTC
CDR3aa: CASSPPTRIEQFF

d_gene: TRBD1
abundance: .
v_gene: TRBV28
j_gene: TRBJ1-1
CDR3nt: TGTGCCAGCAGTCCAATACTAGCCCAAGGGGGCGCGAAGAACACTGAAGCTTTCTTT
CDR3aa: CASSPILAQGGAKNTEAFF

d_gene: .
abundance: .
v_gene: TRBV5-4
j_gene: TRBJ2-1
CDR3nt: TGTGCCAGCAGCTTTCAACTAGCAGGCAACAATGAGCAGTTCTTC
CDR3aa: CASSFQLAGNNEQFF

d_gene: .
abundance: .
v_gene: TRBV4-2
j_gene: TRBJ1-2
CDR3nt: TGTGCCAGCAGCCAAGACCACAGGGCCGACTATGGCTACACCTTC
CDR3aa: CASSQDHRADYGYTF

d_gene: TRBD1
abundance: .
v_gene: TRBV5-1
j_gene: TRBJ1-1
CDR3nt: TGCGCCAGCAGCTACTCGACAGGGGGCTACACTGAAGCTTTCTTT
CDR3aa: CASSYSTGGYTEAFF

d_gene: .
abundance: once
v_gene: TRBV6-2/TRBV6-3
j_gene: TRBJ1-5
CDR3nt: TGTGCCAGCAGTCACACAGTCCCCGACAATCAGCCCCAGCATTTT
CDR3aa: CASSHTVPDNQPQHF

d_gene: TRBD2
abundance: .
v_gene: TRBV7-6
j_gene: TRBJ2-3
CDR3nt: TGTGCCAGCAGCTTAGGGGGCGGGACTAGCGGGACAGATACGCAGTATTTT
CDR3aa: CASSLGGGTSGTDTQYF

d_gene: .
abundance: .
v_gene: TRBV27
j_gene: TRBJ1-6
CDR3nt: TGTGCCAGCAACCAAGCGGGGGCCCAATTCTATAATTCACCCCTCCACTTT
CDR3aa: CASNQAGAQFYNSPLHF

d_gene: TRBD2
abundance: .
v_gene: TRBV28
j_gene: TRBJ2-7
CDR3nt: TGTGCCGCCTCGTGGGCTAGCGGGCTCTACGAGCAGTACTTC
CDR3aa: CAASWASGLYEQYF

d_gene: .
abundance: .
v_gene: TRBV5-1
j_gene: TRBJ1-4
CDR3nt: TGCGCCAGCAGCCGCCAGGCCGGGGGGGTTAATGAAAAACTGTTTTTT
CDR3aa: CASSRQAGGVNEKLFF

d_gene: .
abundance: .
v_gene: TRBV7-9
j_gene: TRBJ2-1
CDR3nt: TGTGCCAGCAGCTTAGGAGGGCAGGGGGGTGGTGAGCAGTTCTTC
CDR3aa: CASSLGGQGGGEQFF

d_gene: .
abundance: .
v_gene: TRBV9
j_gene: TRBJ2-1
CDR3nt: TGTGCCAGCAGCTCCCTAAGCGGTTGGAGCTCCTACAATGAGCAGTTCTTC
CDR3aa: CASSSLSGWSSYNEQFF

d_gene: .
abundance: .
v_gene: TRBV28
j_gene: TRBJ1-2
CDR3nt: TGTGCCAGCAGTTTAGTCCATAACTATGGCTACACCTTC
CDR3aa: CASSLVHNYGYTF

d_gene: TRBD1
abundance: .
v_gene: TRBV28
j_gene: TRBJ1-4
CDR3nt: TGTGCCAGCAGTTCAGGACAGGGCTATGAAAAACTGTTTTTT
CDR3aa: CASSSGQGYEKLFF

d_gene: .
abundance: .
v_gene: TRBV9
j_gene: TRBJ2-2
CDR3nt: TGTGCCAGCAGCGTATTCGACACCGGGGAGCTGTTTTTT
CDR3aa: CASSVFDTGELFF

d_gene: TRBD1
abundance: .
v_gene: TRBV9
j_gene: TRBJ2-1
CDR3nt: TGTGCCAGCAGCGTAGAGGGGGCAACGGCCTACAATGAGCAGTTCTTC
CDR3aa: CASSVEGATAYNEQFF

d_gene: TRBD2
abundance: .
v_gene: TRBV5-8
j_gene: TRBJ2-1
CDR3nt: TGTGCCAGCAGCTGGTCAATTTCTCTAGCGGCCTCTAGCTCCTACAATGAGCAGTTCTTC
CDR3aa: CASSWSISLAASSSYNEQFF

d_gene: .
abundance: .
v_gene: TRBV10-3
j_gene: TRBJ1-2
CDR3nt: TGTGCCATCAGTGGCACGGGCTATGGCTACACCTTC
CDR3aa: CAISGTGYGYTF

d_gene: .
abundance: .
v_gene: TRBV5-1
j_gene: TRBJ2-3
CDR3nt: TGCGCCAGCAGCTTGTCACGGACTAGCACAGATACGCAGTATTTT
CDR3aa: CASSLSRTSTDTQYF

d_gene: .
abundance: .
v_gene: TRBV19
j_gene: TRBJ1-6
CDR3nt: TGTGCCAGCTATACCCCCGCCGGGGTTGGTGGTTCACCCCTCCACTTT
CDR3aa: CASYTPAGVGGSPLHF

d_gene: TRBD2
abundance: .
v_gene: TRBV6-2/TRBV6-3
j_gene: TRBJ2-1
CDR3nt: TGTGCCAGCAGTACCGGGGGAGCGGGACGGAATGAGCAGTTCTTC
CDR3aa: CASSTGGAGRNEQFF

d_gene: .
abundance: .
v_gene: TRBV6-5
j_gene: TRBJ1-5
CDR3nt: TGTGCCAGCAGTTACGACGGGAGCGCGCCCCAGCATTTT
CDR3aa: CASSYDGSAPQHF

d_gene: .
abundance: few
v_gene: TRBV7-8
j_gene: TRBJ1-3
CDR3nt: TGTGCCAGCAGCTTAGGCACGGTCTCTGGAAACACCATATATTTT
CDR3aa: CASSLGTVSGNTIYF

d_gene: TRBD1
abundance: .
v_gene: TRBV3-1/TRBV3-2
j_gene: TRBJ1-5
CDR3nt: TGTGCCAGCAGTCCTAGGACAGGGAGGGAAAGTCAGCCCCAGCATTTT
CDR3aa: CASSPRTGRESQPQHF

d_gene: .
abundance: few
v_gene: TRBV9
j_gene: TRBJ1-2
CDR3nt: TGTGCCAGCAGCGTAGCCGCTTCAGCTAACTATGGCTACACCTTC
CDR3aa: CASSVAASANYGYTF

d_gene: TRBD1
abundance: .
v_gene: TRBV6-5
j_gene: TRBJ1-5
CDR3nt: TGTGCCAGCAGCCATGACAGGGGGTCAGCCCAGCATTTT
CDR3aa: CASSHDRGSAQHF

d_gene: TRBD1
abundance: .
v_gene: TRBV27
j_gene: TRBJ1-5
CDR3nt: TGTGCCAGCAGTTTTACAGGGGAGGTTCAGCCCCAGCATTTT
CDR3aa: CASSFTGEVQPQHF

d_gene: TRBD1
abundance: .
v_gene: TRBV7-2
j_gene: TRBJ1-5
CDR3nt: TGTGCCAGCAGCCTCAACCGACAGGGGAATGGACAGCCCCAGCATTTT
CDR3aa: CASSLNRQGNGQPQHF

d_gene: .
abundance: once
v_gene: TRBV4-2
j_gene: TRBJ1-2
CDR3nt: TGTGCCAGCAGCCAAGATGGGGAGCCTATTGGCTACACCTTC
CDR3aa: CASSQDGEPIGYTF

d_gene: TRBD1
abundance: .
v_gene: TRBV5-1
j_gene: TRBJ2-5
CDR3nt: TGCGCCAGCAGCTCCACCGGGACAGGGGAGGAGACCCAGTACTTC
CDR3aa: CASSSTGTGEETQYF

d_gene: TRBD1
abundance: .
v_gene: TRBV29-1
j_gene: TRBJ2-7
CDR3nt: TGCAGCGTGGACAGGGGCCACGAGCAGTACTTC
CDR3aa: CSVDRGHEQYF

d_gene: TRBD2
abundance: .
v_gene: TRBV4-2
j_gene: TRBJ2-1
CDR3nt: TGTGCCAGCAGCCAAGGAAGTAGCGGGAGCTCCTACAATGAGCAGTTCTTC
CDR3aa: CASSQGSSGSSYNEQFF

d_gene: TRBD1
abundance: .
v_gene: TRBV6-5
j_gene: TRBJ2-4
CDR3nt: TGTGCCAGCAGTTACCCGGGACAGGGAAACATTCAGTACTTC
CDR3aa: CASSYPGQGNIQYF

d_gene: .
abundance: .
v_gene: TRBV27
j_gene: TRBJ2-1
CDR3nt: TGTGCCAGCAGCACAGGATGGGAAGAGCAGTTCTTC
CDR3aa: CASSTGWEEQFF

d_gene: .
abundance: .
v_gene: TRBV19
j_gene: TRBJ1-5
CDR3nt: TGTGCCAGTAGTGCAGGACAGCCAACCTATCAGCCCCAGCATTTT
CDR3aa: CASSAGQPTYQPQHF